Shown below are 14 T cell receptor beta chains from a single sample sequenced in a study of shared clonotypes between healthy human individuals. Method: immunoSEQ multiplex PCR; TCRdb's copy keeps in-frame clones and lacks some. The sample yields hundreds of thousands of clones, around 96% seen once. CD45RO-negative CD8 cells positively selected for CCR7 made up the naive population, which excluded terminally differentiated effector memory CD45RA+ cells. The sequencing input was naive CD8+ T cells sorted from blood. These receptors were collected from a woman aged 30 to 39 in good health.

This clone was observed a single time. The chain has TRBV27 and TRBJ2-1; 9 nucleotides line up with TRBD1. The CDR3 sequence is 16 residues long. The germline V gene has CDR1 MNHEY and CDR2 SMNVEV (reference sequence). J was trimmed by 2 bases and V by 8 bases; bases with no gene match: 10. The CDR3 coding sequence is TGTGCCAGCCAAAACCAGGGACAGGGAGCCTACAATGAGCAGTTCTTC. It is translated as CASQNQGQGAYNEQFF.

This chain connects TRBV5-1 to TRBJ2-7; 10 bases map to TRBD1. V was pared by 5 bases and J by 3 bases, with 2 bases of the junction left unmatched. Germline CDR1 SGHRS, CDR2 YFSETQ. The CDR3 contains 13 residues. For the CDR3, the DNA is TGCGCCAGCAGAGGGACAGGGGACTACGAGCAGTACTTC. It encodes CASRGTGDYEQYF.

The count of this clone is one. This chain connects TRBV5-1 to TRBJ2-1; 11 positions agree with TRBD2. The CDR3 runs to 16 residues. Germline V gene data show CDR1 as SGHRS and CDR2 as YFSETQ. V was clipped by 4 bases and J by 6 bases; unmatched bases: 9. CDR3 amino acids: CASSPWVAGGPNEQFF. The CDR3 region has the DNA TGCGCCAGCAGCCCGTGGGTAGCGGGAGGGCCCAATGAGCAGTTCTTC.

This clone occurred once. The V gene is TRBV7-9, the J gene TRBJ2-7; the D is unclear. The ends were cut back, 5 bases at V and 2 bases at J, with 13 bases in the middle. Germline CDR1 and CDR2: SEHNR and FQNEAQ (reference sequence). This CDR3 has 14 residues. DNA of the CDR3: TGTGCCAGCAGCCATCCATCAGTCCCCTACGAGCAGTACTTC. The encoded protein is CASSHPSVPYEQYF. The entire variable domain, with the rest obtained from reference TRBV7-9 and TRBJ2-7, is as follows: DTGVSQNPRHKITKRGQNVTFRCDPISEHNRLYWYRQTLGQGPEFLTYFQNEAQLEKSRLLSDRFSAERPKGSFSTLEIQRTEQGDSAMYLCASSHPSVPYEQYFGPGTRLTVT.

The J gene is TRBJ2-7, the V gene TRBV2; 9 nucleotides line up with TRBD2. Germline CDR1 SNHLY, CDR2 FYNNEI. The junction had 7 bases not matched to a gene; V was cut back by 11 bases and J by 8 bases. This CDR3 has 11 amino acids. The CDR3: CAGGRGGQQYF. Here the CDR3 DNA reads TGTGCCGGCGGGAGGGGGGGGCAGCAGTACTTC. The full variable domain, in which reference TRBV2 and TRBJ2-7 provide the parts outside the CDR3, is EPEVTQTPSHQVTQMGQEVILRCVPISNHLYFYWYRQILGQKVEFLVSFYNNEISEKSEIFDDQFSVERPDGSNFTLKIRSTKLEDSAMYFCAGGRGGQQYFGPGTRLTVT.

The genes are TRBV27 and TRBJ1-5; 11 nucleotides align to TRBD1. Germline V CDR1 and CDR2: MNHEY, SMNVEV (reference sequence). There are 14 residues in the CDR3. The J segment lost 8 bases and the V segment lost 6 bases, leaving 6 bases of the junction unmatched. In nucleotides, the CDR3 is TGTGCCAGCAGCCCTCGGACAGGGGGCGAGCCCCAGCATTTT. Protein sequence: CASSPRTGGEPQHF.

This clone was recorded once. The chain's CDR3 is CASSWGTASTNEKLFF. Written as DNA, the CDR3 is TGTGCCAGCAGTTGGGGGACAGCCTCAACTAATGAAAAACTGTTTTTT. The V call is TRBV6-6, the J call TRBJ1-4, with 7 positions matching TRBD1. J was trimmed by 0 bases and V by 4 bases; bases with no gene match: 5. The CDR3 extends over 16 amino acids. The germline gives CDR1 MNHNY, CDR2 SVGAGI (reference sequence).

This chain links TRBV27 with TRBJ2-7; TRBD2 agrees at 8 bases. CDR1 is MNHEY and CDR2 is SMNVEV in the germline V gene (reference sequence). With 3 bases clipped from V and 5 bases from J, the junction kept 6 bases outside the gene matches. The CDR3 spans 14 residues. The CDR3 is CASSFSGSPHEQYF. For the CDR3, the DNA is TGTGCCAGCAGTTTCAGCGGGAGCCCCCACGAGCAGTACTTC.

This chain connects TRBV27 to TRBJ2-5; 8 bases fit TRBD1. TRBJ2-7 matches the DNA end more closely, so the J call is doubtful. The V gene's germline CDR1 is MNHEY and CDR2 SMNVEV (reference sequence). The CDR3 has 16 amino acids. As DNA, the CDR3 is TGTGCCAGCAGTTTGTCCCCCGGGACAGGAACCTACGAGCAGTACTTC. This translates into CASSLSPGTGTYEQYF.

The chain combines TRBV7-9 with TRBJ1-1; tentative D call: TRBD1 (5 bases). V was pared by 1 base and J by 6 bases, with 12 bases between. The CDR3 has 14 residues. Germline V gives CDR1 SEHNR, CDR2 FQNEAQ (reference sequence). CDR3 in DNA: TGTGCCAGCAGCTTAGTCCAGGGAATCCCTGAAGCTTTCTTT. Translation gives CASSLVQGIPEAFF.

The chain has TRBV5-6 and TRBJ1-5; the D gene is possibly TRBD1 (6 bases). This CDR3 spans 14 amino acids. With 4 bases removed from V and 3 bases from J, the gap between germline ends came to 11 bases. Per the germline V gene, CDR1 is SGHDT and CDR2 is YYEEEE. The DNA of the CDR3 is TGTGCCAGCAGCCCCCCAGGGGACAATCAGCCCCAGCATTTT. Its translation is CASSPPGDNQPQHF.

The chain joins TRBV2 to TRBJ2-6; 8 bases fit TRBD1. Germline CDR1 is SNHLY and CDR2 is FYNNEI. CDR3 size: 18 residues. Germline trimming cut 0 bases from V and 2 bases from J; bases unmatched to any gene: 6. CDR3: CASSEASGGAPGANVLTF. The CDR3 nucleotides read TGTGCCAGCAGTGAAGCGTCAGGGGGCGCCCCTGGGGCCAACGTCCTGACTTTC.

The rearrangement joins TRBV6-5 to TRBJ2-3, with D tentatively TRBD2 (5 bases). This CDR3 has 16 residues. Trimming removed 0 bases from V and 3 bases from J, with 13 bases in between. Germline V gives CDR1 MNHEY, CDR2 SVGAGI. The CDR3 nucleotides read TGTGCCAGCAGTTACTCGAAACCTAGCTTTACAGATACGCAGTATTTT. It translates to CASSYSKPSFTDTQYF.

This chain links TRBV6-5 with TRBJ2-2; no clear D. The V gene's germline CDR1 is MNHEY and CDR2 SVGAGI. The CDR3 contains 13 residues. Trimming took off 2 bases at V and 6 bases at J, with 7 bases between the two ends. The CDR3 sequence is CASSYAAPGELFF. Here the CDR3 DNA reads TGTGCCAGCAGTTACGCTGCCCCCGGGGAGCTGTTTTTT.